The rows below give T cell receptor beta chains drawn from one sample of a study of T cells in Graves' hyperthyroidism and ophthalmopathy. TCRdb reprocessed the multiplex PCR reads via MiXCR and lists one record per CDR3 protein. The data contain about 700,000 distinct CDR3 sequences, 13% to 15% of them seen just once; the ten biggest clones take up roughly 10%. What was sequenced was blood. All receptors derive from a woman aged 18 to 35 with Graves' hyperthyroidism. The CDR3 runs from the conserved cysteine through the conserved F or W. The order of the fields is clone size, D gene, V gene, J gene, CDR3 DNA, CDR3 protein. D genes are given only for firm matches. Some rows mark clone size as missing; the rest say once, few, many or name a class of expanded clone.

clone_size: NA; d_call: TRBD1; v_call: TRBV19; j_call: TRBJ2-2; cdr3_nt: TGTGCCAGTAGTATATCCCAAATCCACAGGGGGCGCAGCGGGGAGCTGTTTTTT; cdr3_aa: CASSISQIHRGRSGELFF
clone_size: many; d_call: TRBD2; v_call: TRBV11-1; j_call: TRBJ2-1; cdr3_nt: TGTGCCAGCAGCTTAGCGCTTCGGCGGCTAGCGGGAGGTCATGAGCAGTTCTTC; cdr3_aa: CASSLALRRLAGGHEQFF
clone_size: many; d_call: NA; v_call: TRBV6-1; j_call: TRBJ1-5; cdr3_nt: TGTGCCAGCACAGGGGTGCATGGGGGGTACGGCAATCAGCCCCAGCATTTT; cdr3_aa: CASTGVHGGYGNQPQHF
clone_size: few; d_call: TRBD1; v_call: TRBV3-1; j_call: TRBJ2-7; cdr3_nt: TGTGCCAGCAGCCAAGCCCTCAGGACAGGGTTCTACGAGCAGTACTTC; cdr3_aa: CASSQALRTGFYEQYF
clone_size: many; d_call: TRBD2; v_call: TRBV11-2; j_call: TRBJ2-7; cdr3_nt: TGTGCCAGCAGCTTAGCACCGATCGTGATGAGGGAGGGTGAGCAGTACTTC; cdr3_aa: CASSLAPIVMREGEQYF
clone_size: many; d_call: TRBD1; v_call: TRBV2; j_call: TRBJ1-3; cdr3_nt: TGTGCCAGCAGCCTCGACAGGGCGTCTGGAAACACCATATATTTT; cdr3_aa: CASSLDRASGNTIYF
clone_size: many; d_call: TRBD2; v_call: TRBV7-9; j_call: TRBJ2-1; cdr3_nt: TGTGCCAGCAGCCGAAAAAGTAGCGGGAGGAACAATGAGCAGTTCTTC; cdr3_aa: CASSRKSSGRNNEQFF
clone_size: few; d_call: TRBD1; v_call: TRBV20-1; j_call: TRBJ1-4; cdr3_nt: TGCAGTGCTAGAGATCCCCGGACAGGGAATGAAAAACTGTTTTTT; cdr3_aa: CSARDPRTGNEKLFF
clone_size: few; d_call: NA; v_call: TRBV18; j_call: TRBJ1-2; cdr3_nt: TGTGCCAGCTCACCACTGGACAGTACTAACTATGGCTACACCTTC; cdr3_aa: CASSPLDSTNYGYTF
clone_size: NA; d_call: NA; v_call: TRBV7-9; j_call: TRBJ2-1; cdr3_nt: TGTGCCAGCAGCTCGCTTCCTAGCGACTATGAGCAGTTCTTC; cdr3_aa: CASSSLPSDYEQFF
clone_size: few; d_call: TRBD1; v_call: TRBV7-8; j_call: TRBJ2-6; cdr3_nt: TGTGCCAGCACCCGGACAGGGGAAGGGTATGGGGCCAACGTCCTGACTTTC; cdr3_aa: CASTRTGEGYGANVLTF
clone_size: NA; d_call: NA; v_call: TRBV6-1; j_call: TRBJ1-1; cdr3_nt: TGTGCCAGCAGTGGCGGAGCCGGGGGGCCCCCTGAAGCTTTCTTT; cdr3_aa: CASSGGAGGPPEAFF
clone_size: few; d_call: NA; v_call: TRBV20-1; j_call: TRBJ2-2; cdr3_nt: TGCAGTGCTAGAGATCTGGTAGCCGGGGAGCTGTTTTTT; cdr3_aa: CSARDLVAGELFF
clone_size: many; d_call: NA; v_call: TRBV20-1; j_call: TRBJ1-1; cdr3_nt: TGCAGTGCTAGAGATTTCCAGACCCCGGCTGAAGCTTTCTTT; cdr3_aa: CSARDFQTPAEAFF
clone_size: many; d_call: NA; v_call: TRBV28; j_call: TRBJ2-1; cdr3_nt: TGTGCCAGCGGCCCGGGTGCGGGCTACAATGAGCAGTTCTTC; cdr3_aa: CASGPGAGYNEQFF
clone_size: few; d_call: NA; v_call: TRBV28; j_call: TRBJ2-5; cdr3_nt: TGTGCCAGCAGTTTGACCATGGGCGAGACCCAGTACTTC; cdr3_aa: CASSLTMGETQYF
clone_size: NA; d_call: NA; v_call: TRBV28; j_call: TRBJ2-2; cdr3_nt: TGTGCCAGCAGACGATCCCATGTAGAGGAGCTGTTTTTT; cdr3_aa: CASRRSHVEELFF
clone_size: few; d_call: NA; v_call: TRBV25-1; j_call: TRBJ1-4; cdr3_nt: TGTGCCAGCAGTGACCAGGGAGGGGGAGAAAAACTGTTTTTT; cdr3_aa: CASSDQGGGEKLFF
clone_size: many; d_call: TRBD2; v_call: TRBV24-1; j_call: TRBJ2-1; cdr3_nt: TGTGCCACCAGTGACTGGACTAGCGGGAACCTCAATGAGCAGTTCTTC; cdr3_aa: CATSDWTSGNLNEQFF
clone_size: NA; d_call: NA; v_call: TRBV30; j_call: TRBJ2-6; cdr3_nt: TGTGCCTGGATGGCTGGGGCCAACGTCCTGACTTTC; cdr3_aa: CAWMAGANVLTF
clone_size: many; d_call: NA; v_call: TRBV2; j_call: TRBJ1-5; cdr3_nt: TGTGCCAGCAGTGCAGGGGCAAATAGCAATCAGCCCCAGCATTTT; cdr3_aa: CASSAGANSNQPQHF
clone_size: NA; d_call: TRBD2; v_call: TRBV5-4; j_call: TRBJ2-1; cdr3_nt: TGTGCCAGCAGCTTGGGGTTTTCGGGAGGATACAATGAGCAGTTCTTC; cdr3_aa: CASSLGFSGGYNEQFF
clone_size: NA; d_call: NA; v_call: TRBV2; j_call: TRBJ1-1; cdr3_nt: TGTGCCAGCAGGGCCTACACTGAAGCTTTCTTT; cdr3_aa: CASRAYTEAFF
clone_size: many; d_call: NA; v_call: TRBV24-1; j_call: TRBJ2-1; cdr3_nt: TGTGCCACCAGCGGACTGAGGGGGAGCTCCTACAATGAGCAGTTCTTC; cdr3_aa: CATSGLRGSSYNEQFF
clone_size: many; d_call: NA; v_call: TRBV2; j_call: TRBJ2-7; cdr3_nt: TGTGCCAGCAGGGAAACAGGAATGGGCTTCGAGCAGTACTTC; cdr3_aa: CASRETGMGFEQYF
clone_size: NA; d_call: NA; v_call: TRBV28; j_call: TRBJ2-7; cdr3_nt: TGTGCCAGCAGTTTGGCGTCAGGTTCCCCCTTAGCGGAGCAGTACTTC; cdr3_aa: CASSLASGSPLAEQYF
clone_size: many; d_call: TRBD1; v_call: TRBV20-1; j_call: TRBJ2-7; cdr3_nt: TGCAGTGCTATCGGGACAGGCTACGAGCAGTACTTC; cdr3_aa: CSAIGTGYEQYF
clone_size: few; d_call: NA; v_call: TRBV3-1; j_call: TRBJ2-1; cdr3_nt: TGTGCCAGCAGCCAGGCGCCTATGCAAGAAGGCTACAATGAGCAGTTCTTC; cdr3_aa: CASSQAPMQEGYNEQFF
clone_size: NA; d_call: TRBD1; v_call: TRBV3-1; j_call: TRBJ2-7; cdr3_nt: TGTGCCAGCAGCCAAGAAGGGGGACAGGGGTTCTACGAGCAGTACTTC; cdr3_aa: CASSQEGGQGFYEQYF
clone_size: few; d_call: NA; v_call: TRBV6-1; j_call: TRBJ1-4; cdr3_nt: TGTGCCAGCAGTTTCAACAGGGATGAAAAACTGTTTTTT; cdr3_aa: CASSFNRDEKLFF
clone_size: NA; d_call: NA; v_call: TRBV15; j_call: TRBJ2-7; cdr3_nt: TGTGCCACCAGCAGAGCCCTCTTTGGTGGATGGGCCTACGAGCAGTACTTC; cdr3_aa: CATSRALFGGWAYEQYF
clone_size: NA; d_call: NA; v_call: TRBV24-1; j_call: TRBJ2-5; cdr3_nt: TGTGCCACCAGTGAATTCAGGGGAGGCCAAGAGACCCAGTACTTC; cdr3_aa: CATSEFRGGQETQYF
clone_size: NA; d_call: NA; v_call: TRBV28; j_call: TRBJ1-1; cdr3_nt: TGTGCCAGCAGTCCCCCAGGGGCATCGATTTTGGCTGAAGCTTTCTTT; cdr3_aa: CASSPPGASILAEAFF
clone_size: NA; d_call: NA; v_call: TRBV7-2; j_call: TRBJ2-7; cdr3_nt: TGTGCCAGCAGCTTAGTTGTGGGACTGATTACCTACGAGCAGTACTTC; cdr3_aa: CASSLVVGLITYEQYF
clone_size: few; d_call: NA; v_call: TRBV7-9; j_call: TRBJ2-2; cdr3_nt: TGTGCCACCCGGCGGCCGAGAACCGGGGAGCTGTTTTTT; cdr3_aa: CATRRPRTGELFF
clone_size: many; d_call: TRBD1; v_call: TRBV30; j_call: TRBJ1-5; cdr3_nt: TGTGCCTGGAGTCAACGATGGGACAGGACCAATCAGCCCCAGCATTTT; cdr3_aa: CAWSQRWDRTNQPQHF
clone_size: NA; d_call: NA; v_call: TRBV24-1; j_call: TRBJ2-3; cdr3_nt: TGTGCCACCAGTGATTTGGGCAAGGGGCCAGATACGCAGTATTTT; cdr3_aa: CATSDLGKGPDTQYF
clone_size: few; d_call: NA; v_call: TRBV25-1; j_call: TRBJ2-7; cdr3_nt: TGTGCCAGCACCTGGGGACGCTCCTACGAGCAGTACTTC; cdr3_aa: CASTWGRSYEQYF
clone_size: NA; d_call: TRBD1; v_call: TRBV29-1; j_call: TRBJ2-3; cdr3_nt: TGCAGCGTTGTAGCCGGACAGGGGCCGCCTGTAGGGCCGCAGTATTTT; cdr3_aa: CSVVAGQGPPVGPQYF
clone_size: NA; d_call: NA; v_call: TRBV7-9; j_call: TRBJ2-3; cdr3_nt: TGTGCCAGCAGCTTGGGCAACCCGCAGTATTTT; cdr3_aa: CASSLGNPQYF
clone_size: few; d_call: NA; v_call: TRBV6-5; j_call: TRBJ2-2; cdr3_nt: TGTGCCAGCAGTTACAGGGTTTCCGGGGAGCTGTTTTTT; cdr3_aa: CASSYRVSGELFF
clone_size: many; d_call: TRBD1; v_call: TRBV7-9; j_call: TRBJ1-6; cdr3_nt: TGTGCCAGCAGCTTAGGCGGACAGGGATATTCACCCCTCCACTTT; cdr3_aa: CASSLGGQGYSPLHF
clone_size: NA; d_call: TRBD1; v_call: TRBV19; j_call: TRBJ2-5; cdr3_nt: TGTGCCAGTAGTATAACAGGGGTGAAGGAGACCCAGTACTTC; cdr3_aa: CASSITGVKETQYF
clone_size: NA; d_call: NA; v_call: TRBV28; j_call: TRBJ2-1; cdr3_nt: TGTGCCAGCTCCACGTTGGCTAGCGCCTCCTACAATGAGCAGTTCTTC; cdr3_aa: CASSTLASASYNEQFF
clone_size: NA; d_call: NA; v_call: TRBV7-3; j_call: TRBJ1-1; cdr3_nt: TGTGCCAGCAGCTTATCTGGGGTCGACACTGAAGCTTTCTTT; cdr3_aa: CASSLSGVDTEAFF
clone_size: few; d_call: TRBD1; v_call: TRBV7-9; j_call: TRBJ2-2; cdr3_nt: TGTGCCAGCAGCTCTCTCGGACAGGAGCTCACCGGGGAGCTGTTTTTT; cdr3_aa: CASSSLGQELTGELFF
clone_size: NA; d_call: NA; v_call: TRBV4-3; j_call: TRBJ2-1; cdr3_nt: TGCGCCAGCAGCCAAGAATGGGACCCCAGATGGTACAATGAGCAGTTCTTC; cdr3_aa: CASSQEWDPRWYNEQFF
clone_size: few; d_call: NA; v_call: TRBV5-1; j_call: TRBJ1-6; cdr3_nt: TGCGCCAGCAGTCGGTGGACCAATTCACCCCTCCACTTT; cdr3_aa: CASSRWTNSPLHF
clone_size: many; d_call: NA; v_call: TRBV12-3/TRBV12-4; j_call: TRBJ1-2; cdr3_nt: TGTGCCAGCAGTCGGGTGCTGGGGGGGGGGTATGGCTACACCTTC; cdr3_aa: CASSRVLGGGYGYTF